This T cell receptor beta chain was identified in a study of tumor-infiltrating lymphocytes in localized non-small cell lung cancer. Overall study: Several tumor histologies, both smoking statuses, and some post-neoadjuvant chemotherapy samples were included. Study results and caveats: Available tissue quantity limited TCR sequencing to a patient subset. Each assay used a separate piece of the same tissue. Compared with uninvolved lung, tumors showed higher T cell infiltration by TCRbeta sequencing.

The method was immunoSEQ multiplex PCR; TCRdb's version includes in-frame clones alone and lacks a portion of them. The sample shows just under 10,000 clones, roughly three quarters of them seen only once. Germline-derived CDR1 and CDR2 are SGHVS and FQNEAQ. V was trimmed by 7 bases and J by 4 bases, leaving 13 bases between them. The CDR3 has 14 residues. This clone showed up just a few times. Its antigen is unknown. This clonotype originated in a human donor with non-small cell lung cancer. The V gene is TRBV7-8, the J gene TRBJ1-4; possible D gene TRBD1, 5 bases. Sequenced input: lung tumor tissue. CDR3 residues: CASTAGTNNEKLFF. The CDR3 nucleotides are TGTGCCAGCACCGCCGGGACCAATAATGAAAAACTGTTTTTT. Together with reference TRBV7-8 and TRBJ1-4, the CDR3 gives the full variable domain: GAGVSQSPRYKVAKRGQDVALRCDPISGHVSLFWYQQALGQGPEFLTYFQNEAQLDKSGLPSDRFFAERPEGSVSTLKIQRTQQEDSAVYLCASTAGTNNEKLFFGSGTQLSVL.